A selection of T cell receptor beta chains follows, all from one sample in a study of metastatic and nonmetastatic thyroid tumors. TCRdb called clones again from the PCR reads with MiXCR. Counted here are 21,000 or so clones, around 16% occurring once; the ten biggest clones make up 21%. The sample consisted of blood. The source is a male donor with papillary thyroid cancer or a benign thyroid nodule (not recorded which). Some clones in this sample may be carry-over from other donors' samples. Each CDR3 is given with its conserved first and last residue. D genes are given only for firm matches. Only some rows state a clone size, as once, few, many or a class for expanded clones.

V: TRBV28; J: TRBJ1-1; length: 13; D: .; size: many; DNA: TGTGCCAGCAGTCTTCAGGGGAACACTGAAGCTTTCTTT; CDR3: CASSLQGNTEAFF
V: TRBV20-1; J: TRBJ1-5; length: 16; D: .; size: many; DNA: TGCAGTGCTAGACCCAGCAGAGGGTTTAGCAATCAGCCCCAGCATTTT; CDR3: CSARPSRGFSNQPQHF
V: TRBV6-2/TRBV6-3; J: TRBJ2-7; length: 17; D: TRBD1; size: many; DNA: TGTGCCAGCAGTTACTCGCTTGGGACAGGGGTTGAGTACGAGCAGTACTTC; CDR3: CASSYSLGTGVEYEQYF
V: TRBV6-1; J: TRBJ1-2; length: 16; D: TRBD1; size: medium-sized; DNA: TGTGCCAGCAGTTTCGTCCGGACAGGGGGGGGCTATGGCTACACCTTC; CDR3: CASSFVRTGGGYGYTF
V: TRBV15; J: TRBJ1-1; length: 14; D: .; size: many; DNA: TGTGCCACCAGCAGAGATCGTATGGACAGAGAAGCTTTCTTT; CDR3: CATSRDRMDREAFF
V: TRBV18; J: TRBJ1-4; length: 15; D: TRBD1; size: .; DNA: TGTGCCAGCTCACCCGATCAGGACAGGAATGAAAAACTGTTTTTT; CDR3: CASSPDQDRNEKLFF
V: TRBV6-2/TRBV6-3; J: TRBJ2-3; length: 15; D: .; size: .; DNA: TGTGCCAGCGACCCTTTTGGGGGTCGCACAGATACGCAGTATTTT; CDR3: CASDPFGGRTDTQYF
V: TRBV20-1; J: TRBJ2-7; length: 16; D: TRBD2; size: .; DNA: TGCAGTGCTAGAGGGGGCCTAGCGGGGGGACTCTACGAGCAGTACTTC; CDR3: CSARGGLAGGLYEQYF
V: TRBV5-6; J: TRBJ1-1; length: 13; D: .; size: .; DNA: TGTGCCAGCAGATACTCCAGGAACACTGAAGCTTTCTTT; CDR3: CASRYSRNTEAFF
V: TRBV10-3; J: TRBJ2-7; length: 12; D: .; size: many; DNA: TGTGCCATCAGGACCGGGAGCTACGAGCAGTACTTC; CDR3: CAIRTGSYEQYF
V: TRBV20-1; J: TRBJ2-7; length: 14; D: .; size: many; DNA: TGCAGTGCCCTGGGGGCTCAAAAAACCTACGAGCAGTACTTC; CDR3: CSALGAQKTYEQYF
V: TRBV19; J: TRBJ1-1; length: 13; D: .; size: many; DNA: TGTGCCAGTAGTATAATGGGGAACACTGAAGCTTTCTTT; CDR3: CASSIMGNTEAFF
V: TRBV6-1; J: TRBJ1-2; length: 12; D: .; size: medium-sized; DNA: TGTGCCAGCGTGACGGTGGGGTCGGGCTACACCTTC; CDR3: CASVTVGSGYTF
V: TRBV9; J: TRBJ1-4; length: 14; D: TRBD1; size: many; DNA: TGTGCCAGCAGCAGACAGGGGGCGGACGAAAAACTGTTTTTT; CDR3: CASSRQGADEKLFF
V: TRBV28; J: TRBJ2-6; length: 18; D: .; size: .; DNA: TGTGTCATCAGTTCGCCCGGCTACGGCAGGTCTGGGGCCAACGTCCTGACTTTC; CDR3: CVISSPGYGRSGANVLTF
V: TRBV27; J: TRBJ2-7; length: 13; D: .; size: medium-sized; DNA: TGTGCCAGCAGGAGGAGAGGGGAACACGAGCAGTACTTC; CDR3: CASRRRGEHEQYF
V: TRBV28; J: TRBJ2-7; length: 14; D: TRBD1; size: .; DNA: TGTGCCAGCAGAACCGGGACAGGGGGTAACGAGCAGTACTTC; CDR3: CASRTGTGGNEQYF
V: TRBV6-4; J: TRBJ2-3; length: 13; D: .; size: many; DNA: TGTGCCAGCAGTGAGCGGAGCACAGATACGCAGTATTTT; CDR3: CASSERSTDTQYF
V: TRBV5-1; J: TRBJ2-2; length: 14; D: .; size: many; DNA: TGCGCCAGCAGCTTGGCCCAAAACACCGGGGAGCTGTTTTTT; CDR3: CASSLAQNTGELFF
V: TRBV29-1; J: TRBJ1-4; length: 12; D: .; size: many; DNA: TGCAGCGTTGGATGGACTAATGAAAAACTGTTTTTT; CDR3: CSVGWTNEKLFF
V: TRBV4-1; J: TRBJ2-7; length: 17; D: TRBD2; size: .; DNA: TGCGCCAGCAGCGAAGTCCGTTCTAGCGGGAGTGCCTACGAGCAGTACTTC; CDR3: CASSEVRSSGSAYEQYF
V: TRBV5-1; J: TRBJ1-1; length: 14; D: .; size: many; DNA: TGCGCCAGCAGCTTGGACAGGTTGAACACTGAAGCTTTCTTT; CDR3: CASSLDRLNTEAFF
V: TRBV28; J: TRBJ1-6; length: 14; D: .; size: few; DNA: TGTGCCAGCAGTTTAGGCAGTAATAATTCACCCCTCCACTTT; CDR3: CASSLGSNNSPLHF
V: TRBV19; J: TRBJ1-2; length: 17; D: .; size: once; DNA: TGTGCCAGCCAGCGTGTCCCGCCGGACCCAACTAACTATGGCTACACCTTC; CDR3: CASQRVPPDPTNYGYTF
V: TRBV19; J: TRBJ2-5; length: 13; D: .; size: medium-sized; DNA: TGTGCCAGTAGTTTTCAACAGGGAGAGACCCAGTACTTC; CDR3: CASSFQQGETQYF
V: TRBV4-2; J: TRBJ2-1; length: 15; D: TRBD2; size: many; DNA: TGTGCCAGCAGCCAAGGACTAGCGGTGAGCGGTGAGCAGTTCTTC; CDR3: CASSQGLAVSGEQFF
V: TRBV27; J: TRBJ2-5; length: 18; D: TRBD2; size: .; DNA: TGTGCCAGCAGGGAAAAGGCGACTAGCGGGGGAAGGGAAGAGACCCAGTACTTC; CDR3: CASREKATSGGREETQYF
V: TRBV6-5; J: TRBJ1-1; length: 14; D: .; size: many; DNA: TGTGCCAGCAGTTACACCTCGACAGTCTCTGAAGCTTTCTTT; CDR3: CASSYTSTVSEAFF
V: TRBV7-8; J: TRBJ2-7; length: 13; D: TRBD2; size: many; DNA: TGTGCCAGCAGGTCTAGCGGGGTCGACGAGCAGTACTTC; CDR3: CASRSSGVDEQYF
V: TRBV6-5; J: TRBJ1-4; length: 17; D: .; size: many; DNA: TGTGCCAGCAGTTACTCTAGGGCAGCTGCAACTAATGAAAAACTGTTTTTT; CDR3: CASSYSRAAATNEKLFF
V: TRBV20-1; J: TRBJ1-2; length: 14; D: .; size: many; DNA: TGCAGTGCGCCCCGACAGGCATCTTCCTATGGCTACACCTTC; CDR3: CSAPRQASSYGYTF
V: TRBV5-1; J: TRBJ1-3; length: 15; D: TRBD1; size: many; DNA: TGCGCCAGCAGCTTGGACTGGGACAGCAAGGACACCATATATTTT; CDR3: CASSLDWDSKDTIYF
V: TRBV2; J: TRBJ2-6; length: 17; D: .; size: many; DNA: TGTGCCAGCAGTGAGGGCAGTGGAAACTCTGGGGCCAACGTCCTGACTTTC; CDR3: CASSEGSGNSGANVLTF
V: TRBV28; J: TRBJ2-2; length: 17; D: TRBD1; size: many; DNA: TGTGCCAGCAGTTATTACAGGGGACAGGTGAACACCGGGGAGCTGTTTTTT; CDR3: CASSYYRGQVNTGELFF
V: TRBV20-1; J: TRBJ1-2; length: 15; D: TRBD1; size: many; DNA: TGCAGTGCTAGGGCTTCGGACAGGTGGCTTTATGGCTACACCTTC; CDR3: CSARASDRWLYGYTF
V: TRBV27; J: TRBJ2-2; length: 14; D: .; size: many; DNA: TGTGCCAGCAGTTTAATGGATAACACCGGGGAGCTGTTTTTT; CDR3: CASSLMDNTGELFF
V: TRBV25-1; J: TRBJ1-2; length: 11; D: .; size: few; DNA: TGTGCCAGCAGTGGCTTCTATGGCTACACCTTC; CDR3: CASSGFYGYTF
V: TRBV6-1; J: TRBJ1-1; length: 14; D: .; size: many; DNA: TGTGCCAGCAGTATGCAATGGCAGGGGACAGAAGCTTTCTTT; CDR3: CASSMQWQGTEAFF
V: TRBV5-7; J: TRBJ2-7; length: 15; D: .; size: .; DNA: TGTGCCAGCATTCGACCCGGGCAAAGCTCCTACGAGCACTACTTC; CDR3: CASIRPGQSSYEHYF
V: TRBV28; J: TRBJ1-4; length: 16; D: TRBD1; size: many; DNA: TGTGCCAGCAGTTTAGGGGGACAGGGAGGTTTTGAAAAACTGTTTTTT; CDR3: CASSLGGQGGFEKLFF
V: TRBV19; J: TRBJ1-6; length: 13; D: TRBD1; size: medium-sized; DNA: TGTGCCAGCCAGGGGGCTTATAATTCACCCCTCCACTTT; CDR3: CASQGAYNSPLHF
V: TRBV30; J: TRBJ1-2; length: 13; D: .; size: .; DNA: TGTGCCTGGAGAAGGACAATTAACTATGGCTACACCTTC; CDR3: CAWRRTINYGYTF
V: TRBV7-8; J: TRBJ1-1; length: 16; D: TRBD1; size: many; DNA: TGTGCCAGCAGCGACCGGACAGGGGCAGTGGACACTGAAGCTTTCTTT; CDR3: CASSDRTGAVDTEAFF
V: TRBV20-1; J: TRBJ1-5; length: 15; D: .; size: many; DNA: TGCAGTGCTAGAGCCAACCAGGGGATCAATCAGCCCCAGCATTTT; CDR3: CSARANQGINQPQHF
V: TRBV20-1; J: TRBJ2-3; length: 16; D: TRBD2; size: many; DNA: TGCAGTGCTAGAAAGGGGACTAGCGGGAGCACAGATACGCAGTATTTT; CDR3: CSARKGTSGSTDTQYF
V: TRBV5-5; J: TRBJ1-5; length: 14; D: .; size: many; DNA: TGTGCCAGCAGCTTATTAGGGTTTGAGGAGCCCCAGCATTTT; CDR3: CASSLLGFEEPQHF
V: TRBV6-1; J: TRBJ2-2; length: 15; D: TRBD2; size: medium-sized; DNA: TGTGCCAGCAGTGTGGGAGCGGGGGGCGCCGGGGAGCTGTTTTTT; CDR3: CASSVGAGGAGELFF
V: TRBV5-5; J: TRBJ2-7; length: 12; D: .; size: .; DNA: TGTGCCAGCATCGGTGACTCCTACGAGCAGTACTTC; CDR3: CASIGDSYEQYF
V: TRBV4-2; J: TRBJ2-4; length: 18; D: TRBD2; size: many; DNA: TGTGCCAGCAGCCAACTAACTAGCGGGGCGCCGAAAAAAAACATTCAGTACTTC; CDR3: CASSQLTSGAPKKNIQYF
V: TRBV27; J: TRBJ2-1; length: 17; D: .; size: .; DNA: TGTGCCAGCATCAGGTCCCCCAGCAGTAGCTCCTACAATGAGCAGTTCTTC; CDR3: CASIRSPSSSSYNEQFF
V: TRBV18; J: TRBJ2-7; length: 13; D: .; size: medium-sized; DNA: TGTGCCAGCTCACCAGGGGACTCCTACGAGCAGTACTTC; CDR3: CASSPGDSYEQYF
V: TRBV6-1; J: TRBJ2-3; length: 16; D: TRBD2; size: many; DNA: TGTGCCAGCAGGGACGGGACTAGCGGGAACACAGATACGCAGTATTTT; CDR3: CASRDGTSGNTDTQYF
V: TRBV9; J: TRBJ1-1; length: 16; D: TRBD1; size: many; DNA: TGTGCCAGCAGCGAAACCGGGACAGCACAAAACACTGAAGCTTTCTTT; CDR3: CASSETGTAQNTEAFF
V: TRBV7-6; J: TRBJ2-7; length: 19; D: .; size: many; DNA: TGTGCCAGCAGCCTGGCCCCCAACGTTGGCGGGCTAATCACCTACGAGCAGTACTTC; CDR3: CASSLAPNVGGLITYEQYF
V: TRBV6-1; J: TRBJ2-2; length: 15; D: .; size: few; DNA: TGTGCCAGCAGTGAAGGAAGCGTTTACACCGGGGAGCTGTTTTTT; CDR3: CASSEGSVYTGELFF
V: TRBV5-1; J: TRBJ2-7; length: 14; D: .; size: once; DNA: TGCGCCAGCAGCTTGGGGACTGGTCTTTACGAGCAGTACTTC; CDR3: CASSLGTGLYEQYF
V: TRBV28; J: TRBJ2-1; length: 16; D: TRBD1; size: many; DNA: TGTGCCAGCAGGGTCGGGACAGGCGAACTATACAATGAGCAGTTCTTC; CDR3: CASRVGTGELYNEQFF
V: TRBV4-1; J: TRBJ2-7; length: 16; D: .; size: .; DNA: TGCGCCAGCAGCCAAGATCTAGTAGCACTCACCTACGAGCAGTACTTC; CDR3: CASSQDLVALTYEQYF
V: TRBV20-1; J: TRBJ2-3; length: 13; D: .; size: .; DNA: TGCAGTGTTGACCTTAGTGGGCCGGATACGCAGTATTTT; CDR3: CSVDLSGPDTQYF
V: TRBV27; J: TRBJ1-1; length: 15; D: .; size: many; DNA: TGTGCCAGCAGTTTACAGGCAACGGGGGCTATGGGAGCTTTCTTT; CDR3: CASSLQATGAMGAFF